What follows is one T cell receptor (beta chain) and its context. Its specificity is not known. These data come from a study of T cell responses to AZD1222 COVID-19 vaccine. Unmatched junction bases numbered 7, after V lost 0 bases and J lost 6 bases. The CDR3 contains 15 residues. Germline-derived CDR1 and CDR2 are MRHNA and SNTAGT. Assay: immunoSEQ multiplex PCR; the TCRdb copy retains only in-frame clones and omits some. The data contain roughly 160,000 clones, more than 85% of them singletons. General study results and limits: Sampling that yielded the repertoires occurred only after the peak T cell response. At study baseline, merely over 5 AZD1222 recipients were seropositive. CD4 TCRs covered the whole spike, strongest at regions 160-218 and 743-854.

The sequence was collected from an adult in good health. This chain uses TRBV6-4 with TRBJ1-2; 7 bases fit TRBD1. The sequencing here drew on peripheral blood, taken on day 0 of AZD1222 vaccination. The CDR3 nucleotides read TGTGCCAGCAGTGACTCGACAGGGCGGTATAATGGCTACACCTTC. Protein sequence: CASSDSTGRYNGYTF.